These T cell receptor beta chains were read from a single sample in a study of shared clonotypes between healthy human individuals. The table came from immunoSEQ multiplex PCR; TCRdb's copy has only in-frame clones and leaves some out. The sample contains over 2 million clones, roughly 92% of which appear only once. The specimen sequenced was naive CD4+ T cells from PBMCs. These receptors were obtained from a man younger than 30 in good health. Some clones in this sample may be carry-over from other donors' samples. Each CDR3 is given with its conserved first and last residue. A D gene is named only where the DNA matches it firmly. Clone size is shown for a subset of rows, as once, few, many or a class of expanded clone.

V,J,size,D,DNA,CDR3
TRBV28,TRBJ1-2,NA,NA,TGTGCCAGCAGCAAAGGGGGGAGCTATGGCTACACCTTC,CASSKGGSYGYTF
TRBV10-3,TRBJ2-3,NA,TRBD1,TGTGCCATCAGTGAGTCTCCTAGGGGGCATAGCACAGATACGCAGTATTTT,CAISESPRGHSTDTQYF
TRBV7-2,TRBJ2-2,NA,TRBD1,TGTGCCAGCAGCCGACAGGGGGCAACCGGGGAGCTGTTTTTT,CASSRQGATGELFF
TRBV27,TRBJ2-7,NA,TRBD1,TGTGCCAGCAGTTTAGGGACAGAACTTCCCTACGAGCAGTACTTC,CASSLGTELPYEQYF
TRBV5-1,TRBJ1-1,NA,NA,TGCGCCAGCAGCTTGGAACAGCAGAACACTGAAGCTTTCTTT,CASSLEQQNTEAFF
TRBV28,TRBJ1-5,NA,NA,TGTGCCAGCAGTTTTAAGGCCCCGGGCGTGCAGCCCCAGCATTTT,CASSFKAPGVQPQHF
TRBV6-5,TRBJ1-5,NA,NA,TGTGCCAGCAGTTCAGTGGGGGGTCAGCCCCAGCATTTT,CASSSVGGQPQHF
TRBV29-1,TRBJ2-5,NA,TRBD2,TGCAGCGTTGCCCCGACTAGCGGTCAAGAGACCCAGTACTTC,CSVAPTSGQETQYF
TRBV5-1,TRBJ2-5,NA,NA,TGCGCCAGTAAAGAGACAGTGCAAGAGACCCAGTACTTC,CASKETVQETQYF
TRBV7-3,TRBJ2-2,NA,NA,TGTGCCAGCAGCTCCGGGACGAGGGGGACGAGCACCGGGGAGCTGTTTTTT,CASSSGTRGTSTGELFF
TRBV6-1,TRBJ2-3,NA,NA,TGTGCCAGCAGTGTTGAGTTTAGCGATACGCAGTATTTT,CASSVEFSDTQYF
TRBV11-2,TRBJ2-6,NA,NA,TGTGCCAGCAGCTTAGATTGGGAATTCTCTGGGGCCAACGTCCTGACTTTC,CASSLDWEFSGANVLTF
TRBV11-2,TRBJ2-7,once,NA,TGTGCCAGCAGCCAGTTGGGGACCACCTACGAGCAGTACTTC,CASSQLGTTYEQYF
TRBV11-2,TRBJ2-7,NA,NA,TGTGCCAGCAGCCGGGGGAGCGCCGCCTACGAGCAGTACTTC,CASSRGSAAYEQYF
TRBV28,TRBJ2-7,NA,TRBD1,TGTGCCAGCAGCTCCACCTCGACAGGGGGCTACGAGCAGTACTTC,CASSSTSTGGYEQYF
TRBV10-2,TRBJ2-4,NA,TRBD2,TGCGCCAGCACCAGGACTAGCGGGAGTGTCATCGGACACATTCAGTACTTC,CASTRTSGSVIGHIQYF
TRBV28,TRBJ1-4,NA,NA,TGTGCCAGCAGCTCGGGCAGCAGAACTAATGAAAAACTGTTTTTT,CASSSGSRTNEKLFF
TRBV7-8,TRBJ2-7,once,NA,TGTGCCAGCAGCGGGCGACAGGTTGAGGCTGAGCAGTACTTC,CASSGRQVEAEQYF
TRBV5-1,TRBJ1-5,once,TRBD1,TGCGCCAGCAGCTTGGATACAGGGGGTAATCAGCCCCAGCATTTT,CASSLDTGGNQPQHF
TRBV28,TRBJ2-2,NA,TRBD1,TGTGCCAGCAATTTAAACAGGGGGACCGGGGAGCTGTTTTTT,CASNLNRGTGELFF
TRBV5-6,TRBJ2-1,NA,NA,TGTGCCAGCAGCTTGGCGGGGTTACCGCAGTTCTTC,CASSLAGLPQFF
TRBV9,TRBJ1-2,NA,NA,TGTGCCAGCAGCGTAGTAGAGGGTAACTATGGCTACACCTTC,CASSVVEGNYGYTF
TRBV5-1,TRBJ2-1,NA,TRBD1,TGCGCCAGCAGCTGGACAGGGAGGATGAATGAGCAGTTCTTC,CASSWTGRMNEQFF
TRBV16,TRBJ1-2,NA,NA,TGTGCCAGCAGCCAACCGCGGGGCACAGGAGCTAACTATGGCTACACCTTC,CASSQPRGTGANYGYTF
TRBV9,TRBJ1-1,NA,NA,TGTGCCAGCAGCACCAGGGCGGCGAACACTGAAGCTTTCTTT,CASSTRAANTEAFF
TRBV4-2,TRBJ1-4,NA,NA,TGTGCCAGCAGCCCCAGGGGATATTCAACTAATGAAAAACTGTTTTTT,CASSPRGYSTNEKLFF
TRBV27,TRBJ2-3,NA,TRBD1,TGTGCCAGCAGTTTACTACAGGGGCGCACAGATACGCAGTATTTT,CASSLLQGRTDTQYF
TRBV23-1,TRBJ2-2,NA,NA,TGCGCCAGGACTATCACCGGGGAGCTGTTTTTT,CARTITGELFF
TRBV7-8,TRBJ1-2,NA,TRBD1,TGTGCCAGCAGCCCCTATGAAGGGACAGATAACTATGGCTACACCTTC,CASSPYEGTDNYGYTF
TRBV6-5,TRBJ1-1,NA,NA,TGTGCCACCGCCTGGGCCGCACAGAACACTGAAGCTTTCTTT,CATAWAAQNTEAFF
TRBV4-1,TRBJ2-3,NA,NA,TGCGCCAGCAGCCAGGGTCCAGCCCGCAAGAGTCCTAGCACAGATACGCAGTATTTT,CASSQGPARKSPSTDTQYF
TRBV11-3,TRBJ2-1,NA,TRBD2,TGTGCCAGCAGCCGCAGCGGGAGAGCGTACAATGAGCAGTTCTTC,CASSRSGRAYNEQFF
TRBV18,TRBJ1-5,NA,NA,TGTGCCAGCTCACCGGCGGATAGCAATCAGCCCCAGCATTTT,CASSPADSNQPQHF
TRBV6-1,TRBJ1-3,NA,TRBD1,TGTGCCAGCAGTGGATGGGTCGGGCAGGGGGCTGGAAACACCATATATTTT,CASSGWVGQGAGNTIYF
TRBV9,TRBJ2-1,NA,TRBD2,TGTGCCAGCAGCGAGTTCCCCCCGGGACTAGCGCCTGCTGGGGAGCAGTTCTTC,CASSEFPPGLAPAGEQFF
TRBV6-5,TRBJ2-4,NA,NA,TGTGCCAGCAGCCAATCAGGGAGAGGTGGAAACATTCAGTACTTC,CASSQSGRGGNIQYF
TRBV30,TRBJ1-1,few,NA,TGTGCCTGGAGTCATTTGAACACTGAAGCTTTCTTT,CAWSHLNTEAFF
TRBV29-1,TRBJ1-1,NA,NA,TGCAGCGTGAGACTCAAATACGGTAACACTGAAGCTTTCTTT,CSVRLKYGNTEAFF
TRBV28,TRBJ2-7,NA,TRBD1,TGTGCCAGCAGCGGTGGGCTCGGGGGACAGGTAGCCTACGAGCAGTACTTC,CASSGGLGGQVAYEQYF
TRBV7-3,TRBJ2-2,NA,TRBD1,TGTGCCAGCAGCTCGACAGGGGGTCCTTCGAACACCGGGGAGCTGTTTTTT,CASSSTGGPSNTGELFF
TRBV11-3,TRBJ2-1,once,NA,TGTGCCAGCAGCTCCCAGAGTTACAATGAGCAGTTCTTC,CASSSQSYNEQFF
TRBV5-1,TRBJ2-3,NA,TRBD2,TGCGCCAGCAGCTTGTGGCAGCGGGAGTTATCAGATACGCAGTATTTT,CASSLWQRELSDTQYF
TRBV25-1,TRBJ1-4,NA,NA,TGTGCCAGCAGTGGGCAGGGTAATGAAAAACTGTTTTTT,CASSGQGNEKLFF
TRBV28,TRBJ2-5,NA,TRBD1,TGTGCCAGCCGCAATTCCGGGACAGCGAAGAAAAGGGAAAAAGAGACCCAGTACTTC,CASRNSGTAKKREKETQYF
TRBV28,TRBJ2-5,NA,NA,TGTGCCAGCAGTTTATTCAGGATCCAAGAGACCCAGTACTTC,CASSLFRIQETQYF
TRBV7-2,TRBJ2-1,once,TRBD2,TGTGCCAGCAGCGCCAGGGTTAGCGGGACGTATAATGAGCAGTTCTTC,CASSARVSGTYNEQFF
TRBV7-9,TRBJ2-7,NA,NA,TGTGCCAGCAGCTTAGGTGTAGGAGACAGTTGCCACGAGCAGTACTTC,CASSLGVGDSCHEQYF
TRBV19,TRBJ1-2,NA,NA,TGTGCCATCCACGGGGGGACACCTTTGAGCTACACCTTC,CAIHGGTPLSYTF
TRBV5-1,TRBJ2-2,once,NA,TGCGCCAGCAGCCCCGAGGGGACCGGGGAGCTGTTTTTT,CASSPEGTGELFF
TRBV5-1,TRBJ2-2,NA,NA,TGCGCCAGCAGCTTAGGGACTGTGAACACCGGGGAGCTGTTTTTT,CASSLGTVNTGELFF
TRBV28,TRBJ1-5,NA,NA,TGTGCCAGCAGGATTACACCCTACAATCAGCCCCAGCATTTT,CASRITPYNQPQHF
TRBV18,TRBJ2-7,once,NA,TGTGCCAGCTCCCGGAACAGGGGAGGGTACGAGCAGTACTTC,CASSRNRGGYEQYF
TRBV5-1,TRBJ1-1,NA,NA,TGCGCCAGCAGCTTGAGTAACCGGGGGAACACTGAAGCTTTCTTT,CASSLSNRGNTEAFF